This TCR beta chain was captured by sequencing in a study of tumor-infiltrating lymphocytes in primary liver carcinoma. The input was 450 to 500 ng total RNA; TCR beta cDNA was made from it with a constant-region primer. Three nested multiplex PCR rounds, a slightly modified ARM-PCR, produced the libraries for TCR beta. In the first two PCR rounds, TRBV1-TRBV30 forward primers were paired with a C-beta reverse primer, and each round lasted approximately 9 cycles. TCRdb re-derived calls from the multiplex PCR reads in MiXCR, one entry per CDR3 protein. Of just over 300,000 distinct CDR3 sequences listed, approximately 58% are singletons. The source of the blood RNA was unsorted whole blood, and germline DNA was extracted as well. This CDR3 contains 16 residues. Unmatched junction bases numbered 11, after V lost 4 bases and J lost 7 bases.

The receptor was isolated from a woman aged 25-40 years with primary liver carcinoma and hepatitis B virus infection. Sequencing was performed on peripheral blood. The chain uses TRBV12-3 or TRBV12-4 and TRBJ1-5; 9 positions match TRBD1. CDR3 nucleotide sequence: TGTGCCAGCAGTTCCGCGGGGGGACAGGGAGGACAGCCCCAGCATTTT. It specifies CASSSAGGQGGQPQHF.